This record concerns one TCR beta chain sequence. Its binding antigen is unknown. No much larger clone exists at a distance of one base, and base qualities are not known. This sample was taken from a study of cytomegalovirus exposure and HLA in healthy donors (dated 2017 in TCRdb). With respect to the entire study: An earlier analysis of several hundred of the donors reported 250 to 300 Gb of sequence data and 117 million unique TCR beta sequences from some 180 million T cells. Roughly 300 gigabases of sequencing data and 78 million or so unique TCR sequences were included in an early release covering several hundred HLA-typed donors. Among the roughly 400 genotyped donors, about 83% belonged to the genetic ancestry cluster associated with self-reported Caucasian donors. The aim of the study was to test whether cataloging public T cell receptors could identify signatures of past pathogen exposure. The T cell repertoires of some 670 subjects were profiled by immunosequencing and related to cytomegalovirus serostatus. A separate validation cohort of roughly 110 different subjects was used in addition to the roughly 700-subject first cohort. The study combined high-throughput TCR immunosequencing, statistical association of individual TCRs with disease status, and machine learning to predict cytomegalovirus infection status. To study patterns of TCR occurrence, a later analysis re-analyzed previously published TCR beta repertoires from 550 to 800 donors and added high-resolution HLA genotyping. In the later analysis, no new phenotypic data were used to find candidate immune exposures; instead, reliance was placed on TCR beta sequences and their occurrence across donors. In an earlier analysis of roughly 600 of the donors, high-throughput TCR beta sequencing was used to judge whether each TCR beta V gene segment behaved as functional or pseudogenic. Donor age, sex, ethnicity and CMV serostatus were collected together with the repertoire data. In a later genetic analysis, genome-wide SNP genotypes for about three fifths of the roughly 670 donors were used, and that subset was treated as a discovery cohort. All discovery cohort repertoires had been generated using a single sequencing platform. HLA typing included class I and class II loci at four-digit resolution. The number of donors typed differed by locus, with 629-630 for A, B, C, DRB1 and DQB1, more than 500 for DQA1, 606 for DPA1, and around 450 for DPB1. About five DR-DQ haplotypes were treated as single units for association and clustering because of strong linkage in the cohort. Across some 400 genotyped donors of the cohort, an average of approximately 240,000 unique TCR beta nucleotide sequences per donor were sequenced, and roughly a sixth of those sequences were non-productive. Paper-wide results and their limitations: The study gave a list of about 170 TCR beta chains associated with cytomegalovirus. Cytomegalovirus status was reported to be diagnosed by the classifier with high specificity and sensitivity in both the original and validation cohorts. In a later analysis, 15,000 to 20,000 TCR beta sequences were associated with specific HLA alleles at a false discovery rate of 0.05. Strong co-occurrence of HLA alleles, especially DR and DQ, made assigning TCR associations to individual alleles difficult. The 87-base-pair reads could not distinguish some IMGT-functional V segments, including TRBV6-2 and TRBV6-3, so those segments were excluded. Most TCR sequences were seen in very few donors, while some public TCRs were found in many individuals. An association between a missense DCLRE1C variant and V-gene and J-gene trimming of TCR beta chains was found in a later genetic analysis and replicated in an independent cohort. According to a later genetic analysis, donors in an Asian-associated ancestry cluster had fewer N-insertions in productive TCRs than the approximately 700-donor mean. In vitro tests confirmed that a few of the cytomegalovirus-associated TCR beta chains recognize cytomegalovirus antigens. Roughly uniform sequencing depth across donors was assumed in presence/absence analyses, although this assumption may not hold. Because counts were too low, about 15 rarely observed V segments, including chromosome 9 orphons, were left out of the earlier analysis of a few hundred of the donors. A further reported finding was that TCR beta sequences accurately predicted the HLA-A and HLA-B alleles for most subjects in the first cohort. Only TCR beta chains were sequenced in this cohort, and the absence of alpha or paired-chain data limited detectable features. Compared with equally common non-associated chains, HLA-associated TCR beta chains in a later analysis were more clonally expanded and had lower generation probabilities. In a later analysis, the rate of TCR association differed among HLA loci, with DRB1 alleles having the most associated TCRs and HLA-C alleles having the fewest. Because HLA typing was missing for some donors at each locus, association tests included only the typed subset. The sequencing pipeline was judged likely to have produced a cluster of highly shared sequence variants as a technical artifact. Linkage disequilibrium might explain the correlated functional status among segregating V segments, but an unknown experimental factor could not be excluded. A later analysis found that most CMV-associated TCR beta chains appeared HLA-restricted, with HLA associations seemingly driven largely by CMV exposure. In an earlier analysis of about 550 of the donors, most TCR beta V segments were observed in productive rearrangements about 87% or about 30% of the time, broadly matching IMGT annotations. According to the authors, the approach could potentially be generalized to other disease states and immunological phenotypes. Immune exposure information for the cohort was limited to CMV serostatus. A later analysis reported that several top co-occurrence clusters appeared linked to parvovirus B19, influenza, CMV and Epstein-Barr virus.

Libraries came from the immunoSEQ multiplex PCR assay. The multiplex PCR relied on a mix of 60 forward primers for TCR Vbeta segments and 13 reverse primers for TCR Jbeta segments. The CDR3 region of rearranged TCR beta genes was amplified from genomic DNA by a multiplex PCR assay. The amplified TCR beta libraries were sequenced on the Illumina HiSeq System as 87-base-pair reads. From the authors' description of their analysis: A later analysis counted about 80 million unique TCR beta chains across the 550 to 700 repertoires, and some 12 million of these chains were shared by at least two donors. Raw reads were error-corrected and collapsed into unique sequences with a nearest-neighbor algorithm that merged closely related sequences to remove PCR and sequencing errors. V, D and J gene segments were assigned by aligning CDR3 sequences to IMGT reference sequences. For a sequence to be retained, at least a six-nucleotide match to both a V gene segment and a J gene segment was required. A rearrangement was called productive if the CDR3 had no stop codons and remained in frame with V and J, and every other rearrangement was called non-productive. Following IMGT convention, CDR3 was defined as the stretch from the second conserved V-encoded cysteine to the conserved J-encoded phenylalanine. Sequences without an unambiguous match to a single V gene segment were excluded from the earlier analysis of 450 to 750 of the donors. An earlier analysis of some 500 of the donors classified V segments as functional when productive rearrangements were above 56.7% and as segregating when the standard deviation between donors was above 5%. A statistical classification framework was built to diagnose cytomegalovirus status from the catalog of TCR beta chain sequences. V and J gene assignment, in a later analysis, came from comparing TCR nucleotide sequences with IMGT/GENE-DB human TR gene sequences. In a later analysis, CDR3 sequences and most-parsimonious VDJ recombination scenarios were assigned using the TCRdist pipeline. In a later analysis, each TCR beta chain was defined by its CDR3 amino acid sequence together with its V-gene family, and reads without a unique V-gene family were excluded. In a later analysis, 450 to 600 highly shared, low-generation-probability nucleotide sequences were removed to address suspected cross-contamination and a sequencing artifact. For each public chain, a later analysis derived a clonal expansion index from normalized ranks of inferred template counts within each repertoire. A later analysis computed generation probabilities with a VDJ recombination model fitted to out-of-frame rearrangements, and checked the results against IGoR. A later analysis scored TCR-TCR, TCR-HLA and TCR-CMV co-occurrence with hypergeometric tests, applying a repertoire-size bias correction to TCR pairs. False discovery rates were estimated in a later analysis by permuting HLA or CMV assignments 20 times. In a later analysis, co-occurring TCRs were grouped using DBSCAN, and TCRdist sequence similarity was added for clustering within HLA-allele-positive subsets. For co-occurrence clustering, repertoires with fewer than 30,000 or more than 120,000 public chains were excluded, along with five repertoires with anomalous nucleotide sharing. TCRdb stores this immuneACCESS table with in-frame sequences only. Part of the clones is absent; in the studies checked, under half of the shortfall reflects unresolved V genes, and no reason is known for the rest. V and J calls and clone size are given by that table; D and trimming were obtained from the DNA. The sample data list over 110,000 clones, and 82% of these were observed just once. Over 2.5% of the sample is in the top ten clones.

CDR1 MNHEY and CDR2 SMNVEV are derived from the germline V gene (reference sequence). Measured from the cysteine to the phenylalanine, the CDR3 is 13 residues long. The sequence is cut down to CDR3 DNA, 39 bases in frame from base 1. V lost 5 bases and J lost 11 bases, and the count of bases not matched to a germline gene is 12. The cohort comprised some 680 healthy bone marrow donors. Cohort members were all nominally healthy when sampled, although unrecorded immune exposures were likely present. The donor was CMV seronegative and belonged to the group of 350 to 400 seronegative cohort members. A peripheral blood sample was provided by each donor, and peripheral blood mononuclear cells were used for TCR beta sequencing. The Qiagen DNeasy Blood Extraction Kit was used to extract genomic DNA from the blood cell samples.

The specimen was PBMCs. The clonotype comes from a male donor in good health and CMV-seronegative. The chain is encoded by TRBV27 joined to TRBJ2-7, with 7 bases matching TRBD1. Read as DNA, the sequence is TGTGCCAGCAGTGCCATAAACTCCGGGACAGAGTACTTC. Translation gives CASSAINSGTEYF.